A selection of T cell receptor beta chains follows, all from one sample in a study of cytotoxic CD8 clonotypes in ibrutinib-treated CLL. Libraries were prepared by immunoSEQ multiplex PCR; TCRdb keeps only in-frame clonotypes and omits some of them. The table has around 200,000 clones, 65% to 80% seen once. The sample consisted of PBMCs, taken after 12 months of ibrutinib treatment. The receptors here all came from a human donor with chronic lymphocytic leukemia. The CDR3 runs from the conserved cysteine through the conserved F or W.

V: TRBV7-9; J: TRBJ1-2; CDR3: CASSFTTANYGYTF
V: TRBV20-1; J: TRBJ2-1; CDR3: CSALGVNEQFF
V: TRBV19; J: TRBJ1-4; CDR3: CASSSRGAPNEKLFF
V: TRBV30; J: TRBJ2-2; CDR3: CAWSVLGAGELFF
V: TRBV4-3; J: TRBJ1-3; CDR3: CASSQFQTPGTGEGTGNTIYF
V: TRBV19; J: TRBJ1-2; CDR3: CASSMGVNYGYTF
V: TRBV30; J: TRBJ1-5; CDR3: CAWSEGRNQPQHF
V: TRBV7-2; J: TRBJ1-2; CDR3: CASSYEGVYGYTF
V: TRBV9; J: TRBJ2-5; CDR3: CASSPVTSGGQGTQYF
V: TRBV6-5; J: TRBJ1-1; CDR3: CASSSSRRTEAFF
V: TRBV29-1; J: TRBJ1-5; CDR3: CSVAEGGSNQPQHF
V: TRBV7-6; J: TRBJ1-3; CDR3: CASRRGNTIYF
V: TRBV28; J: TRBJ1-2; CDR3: CASSSTGTAGYTF
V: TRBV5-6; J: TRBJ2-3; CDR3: CASSSRLAGGVTDTQYF
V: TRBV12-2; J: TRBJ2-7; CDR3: CASRPSLISGDYEQYF
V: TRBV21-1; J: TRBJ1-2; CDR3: CASSKEPSLNWGARVGYTF
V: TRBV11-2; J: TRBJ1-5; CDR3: CASSPGTSNQPQHF
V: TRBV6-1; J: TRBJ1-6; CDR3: CASSEWAGNSPLHF
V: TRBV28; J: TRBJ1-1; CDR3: CASSLRDFGAFF
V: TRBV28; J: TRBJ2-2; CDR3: CASSLPQVAGELFF
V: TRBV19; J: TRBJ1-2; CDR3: CASRGTVLYGYTF
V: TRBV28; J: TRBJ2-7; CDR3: CASSLFGQGYYEQYF
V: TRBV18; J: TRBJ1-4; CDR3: CASSLQGFGGEKLFF
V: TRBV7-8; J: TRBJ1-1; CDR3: CASSQGLGMNTEAFF
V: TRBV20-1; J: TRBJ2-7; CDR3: CSAKGGYEQYF
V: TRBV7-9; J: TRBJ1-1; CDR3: CASSVSENTEAFF
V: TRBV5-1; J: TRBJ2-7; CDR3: CASSPGTGAYEQYF
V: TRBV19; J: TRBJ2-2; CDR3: CASAPRGGSGELFF
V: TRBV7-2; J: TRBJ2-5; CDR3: CASSLAGAAETQYF
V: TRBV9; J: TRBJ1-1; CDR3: CASSLSQLTNTEAFF
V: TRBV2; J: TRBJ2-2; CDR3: CASSSSGGAPGELFF
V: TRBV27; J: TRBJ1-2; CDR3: CASSLTGVGYGYTF
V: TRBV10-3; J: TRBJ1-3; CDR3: CAIGKTGSIRNTIYF
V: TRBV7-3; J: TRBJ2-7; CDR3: CASSLTHSQMQYF
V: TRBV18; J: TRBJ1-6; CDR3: CASSPPGVVSSSPLHF
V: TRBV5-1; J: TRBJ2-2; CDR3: CASSLGHRDGGGELFF